Shown below are 5 T cell receptor beta chains from a single sample sequenced in a study of blood T cell repertoires in COVID-19. Assay used: immunoSEQ multiplex PCR; TCRdb lists only in-frame clones, some missing. The sample has some 270,000 clones, 86% seen once. What was sequenced was peripheral blood. The source of these receptors is an elderly woman with COVID-19, enrolled during active disease.

V is TRBV7-2 and J is TRBJ2-2; the D is unclear. Trimming pared 5 bases from V and 7 bases from J, leaving 17 bases between. Per the germline V gene, CDR1 is SGHTA and CDR2 is FQGNSA. The CDR3 consists of 15 residues. The CDR3 reads CASSALESRGGELFF. CDR3 DNA sequence: TGTGCCAGCAGCGCCTTGGAATCCCGAGGCGGGGAGCTGTTTTTT.

The rearrangement uses TRBV28 and TRBJ1-5; D is ambiguous. The germline CDR1 and CDR2 sequences are MDHEN and SYDVKM. The CDR3 covers 12 residues. Trimming shortened V by 2 bases and J by 5 bases, and 4 bases separated the two germline ends. The CDR3 here is CASSLLYQPQHF. CDR3 sequence (DNA): TGTGCCAGCAGTTTACTATATCAGCCCCAGCATTTT.

The V call is TRBV5-1, the J call TRBJ1-1; D remains ambiguous. CDR1 is SGHRS and CDR2 is YFSETQ in the germline V gene. The V and J ends lost 4 bases and 3 bases respectively, with 16 bases between them. The CDR3 contains 15 residues. CDR3 bases: TGCGCCAGCAGCCTAAGAAAGAGGGCCTACACTGAAGCTTTCTTT. Translation gives CASSLRKRAYTEAFF.

This chain links TRBV24-1 with TRBJ1-1; 9 bases map to TRBD1. Germline V lookup: CDR1 KGHDR, CDR2 SFDVKD. With V trimmed by 7 bases and J by 5 bases, 4 bases remained unmatched. This CDR3 has 13 amino acids. The CDR3 sequence is CATRQGAMTEAFF. The DNA of the CDR3 is TGTGCCACCAGACAGGGGGCAATGACTGAAGCTTTCTTT.

J is TRBJ2-1 and V is TRBV6-5; 12 positions agree with TRBD2. V was clipped by 4 bases and J by 8 bases; unmatched bases: 9. This CDR3 is 16 amino acids long. The germline V gene has CDR1 MNHEY and CDR2 SVGAGI. For the CDR3, the DNA is TGTGCCAGCAGTTCTCTAGCGGGGGGGCCTGGGTATGAGCAGTTCTTC. Its translation is CASSSLAGGPGYEQFF.